Listed below are T cell receptor beta chains from one sample, sequenced in a study of CD8 T cells in Susac syndrome. MiXCR, run by TCRdb on the immunoSEQ multiplex PCR reads, gives a single entry per CDR3 protein. The table has about 240,000 distinct CDR3 sequences, 90% to 97% seen once; the top ten hold about 0.095%. The sequenced material came from CD4+ T cells from PBMCs. These receptor sequences come from a human donor with Susac syndrome. The CDR3 runs from the conserved cysteine through the conserved F or W. A D gene is named only where the DNA matches it firmly. Only part of the rows carry a size: once, few, many, or a class if the clone is expanded.

cdr3_nt: TGCGCCAGCAGCCGCCATCCCAGGGAGTCCTACGAGCAGTACTTC; cdr3_aa: CASSRHPRESYEQYF; v_call: TRBV4-1; d_call: -; j_call: TRBJ2-7; clone_size: -
cdr3_nt: TGTGCCTGGGGACTAGCGGGAGGCCCCTCTGAGACCCAGTACTTC; cdr3_aa: CAWGLAGGPSETQYF; v_call: TRBV30; d_call: TRBD2; j_call: TRBJ2-5; clone_size: -
cdr3_nt: TGTGCCAGCAGTTTTGGGACGGCCTCTGGAAACACCATATATTTT; cdr3_aa: CASSFGTASGNTIYF; v_call: TRBV28; d_call: -; j_call: TRBJ1-3; clone_size: -
cdr3_nt: TGTGCCAGCAGGGGTGACACCGGGGAGCTGTTTTTT; cdr3_aa: CASRGDTGELFF; v_call: TRBV2; d_call: -; j_call: TRBJ2-2; clone_size: once
cdr3_nt: TGTGCCAGCAGTTACTCATCAGGGGCCAACTATGGCTACACCTTC; cdr3_aa: CASSYSSGANYGYTF; v_call: TRBV6-6; d_call: -; j_call: TRBJ1-2; clone_size: -
cdr3_nt: TGCAGTGCTAGAGGGGACATTTCTCAGCCCCAGCATTTT; cdr3_aa: CSARGDISQPQHF; v_call: TRBV20-1; d_call: -; j_call: TRBJ1-5; clone_size: -
cdr3_nt: TGTGCCAGCAGCCTCAGGTACGGGACAGACTCCTACAATGAGCAGTTCTTC; cdr3_aa: CASSLRYGTDSYNEQFF; v_call: TRBV14; d_call: TRBD1; j_call: TRBJ2-1; clone_size: -
cdr3_nt: TGTGCCAGCAGGGGACGGAAAGGGTACACTGAAGCTTTCTTT; cdr3_aa: CASRGRKGYTEAFF; v_call: TRBV11-1; d_call: -; j_call: TRBJ1-1; clone_size: -
cdr3_nt: TGTGCCAGCAGTTACTCTCCGCAAAATACCCCGTTCTCCTACGAGCAGTACTTC; cdr3_aa: CASSYSPQNTPFSYEQYF; v_call: TRBV6-5; d_call: -; j_call: TRBJ2-7; clone_size: -
cdr3_nt: TGTGCCTGGAGCCCAACCCTCCTATGGAGCACTGAAGCTTTCTTT; cdr3_aa: CAWSPTLLWSTEAFF; v_call: TRBV30; d_call: -; j_call: TRBJ1-1; clone_size: -
cdr3_nt: TGTGCCCTCGCGGGTGGGAGGAACTATGGCTACACCTTC; cdr3_aa: CALAGGRNYGYTF; v_call: TRBV30; d_call: -; j_call: TRBJ1-2; clone_size: -
cdr3_nt: TGCAGTGCTAGGCCGAGTCATGCGAACACCGGGGAGCTGTTTTTT; cdr3_aa: CSARPSHANTGELFF; v_call: TRBV20-1; d_call: -; j_call: TRBJ2-2; clone_size: once
cdr3_nt: TGTGCCAGCACAGCGGGATCGGGCTCCTACAATGAGCAGTTCTTC; cdr3_aa: CASTAGSGSYNEQFF; v_call: TRBV3-1; d_call: TRBD2; j_call: TRBJ2-1; clone_size: -
cdr3_nt: TGTGCCAGCAGTTTACCCGGGACAGGTCTCCACATCCAATTC; cdr3_aa: CASSLPGTGLHIQF; v_call: TRBV28; d_call: TRBD1; j_call: TRBJ2-4; clone_size: -
cdr3_nt: TGCGCCAGCAGCTTGGTGATGGGGAACACTGAAGCTTTCTTT; cdr3_aa: CASSLVMGNTEAFF; v_call: TRBV5-1; d_call: -; j_call: TRBJ1-1; clone_size: -
cdr3_nt: TGTGCCAGCCGGCGGGGAAGGGGTTTTTATCTATACTTC; cdr3_aa: CASRRGRGFYLYF; v_call: TRBV6-5; d_call: -; j_call: TRBJ2-4; clone_size: once
cdr3_nt: TGTGCCTGGAGGTTGTACAGGGGCACCTACGAGCAGTACTTC; cdr3_aa: CAWRLYRGTYEQYF; v_call: TRBV30; d_call: TRBD1; j_call: TRBJ2-7; clone_size: -
cdr3_nt: TGCAGTGCCCCGTCCGTCCCGGGCTACACCTTC; cdr3_aa: CSAPSVPGYTF; v_call: TRBV20-1; d_call: -; j_call: TRBJ1-2; clone_size: -
cdr3_nt: TGTGCCAGCAAGAGGGGACAGGTAGAACAAGAGACCCAGTACTTC; cdr3_aa: CASKRGQVEQETQYF; v_call: TRBV2; d_call: TRBD1; j_call: TRBJ2-5; clone_size: -
cdr3_nt: TGTGCCAGCAGACGAGGGGGGGATACGCAGTATTTT; cdr3_aa: CASRRGGDTQYF; v_call: TRBV2; d_call: -; j_call: TRBJ2-3; clone_size: -
cdr3_nt: TGCAGCGCAGCACGAGTTGTGGGGCCCACAGATACGCAGTATTTT; cdr3_aa: CSAARVVGPTDTQYF; v_call: TRBV29-1; d_call: -; j_call: TRBJ2-3; clone_size: -
cdr3_nt: TGTGCCAGCAGTAGAGCCCGCACAGATACGCAGTATTTT; cdr3_aa: CASSRARTDTQYF; v_call: TRBV27; d_call: -; j_call: TRBJ2-3; clone_size: -
cdr3_nt: TGCAGCGTTCCCGCGCAGGGGGCAGGGGACACTGAAGCTTTCTTT; cdr3_aa: CSVPAQGAGDTEAFF; v_call: TRBV29-1; d_call: TRBD1; j_call: TRBJ1-1; clone_size: -
cdr3_nt: TGCAGCGTTGGTCCGGACAGGGTGAGATGGCACGAGCAGTACTTC; cdr3_aa: CSVGPDRVRWHEQYF; v_call: TRBV29-1; d_call: TRBD1; j_call: TRBJ2-7; clone_size: -
cdr3_nt: TGTGCCAGCAGCTTGAGGGGACTAGCGGGCACAGATACGCAGTATTTT; cdr3_aa: CASSLRGLAGTDTQYF; v_call: TRBV5-4; d_call: TRBD2; j_call: TRBJ2-3; clone_size: -
cdr3_nt: TGTGCCAGCAGCTTAAACACAGGGTTAAGAGCCGGGGAGCTGTTTTTT; cdr3_aa: CASSLNTGLRAGELFF; v_call: TRBV7-2; d_call: -; j_call: TRBJ2-2; clone_size: -
cdr3_nt: TGTGCCAGCAGTGCATTAGAGACTAGCGGGAGATCGGAGCAGTTCTTC; cdr3_aa: CASSALETSGRSEQFF; v_call: TRBV25-1; d_call: TRBD2; j_call: TRBJ2-1; clone_size: once
cdr3_nt: TGTGCCAGCAGCCACCGGGACAGGGTCACCGGGGAGCTGTTTTTT; cdr3_aa: CASSHRDRVTGELFF; v_call: TRBV3-1; d_call: TRBD1; j_call: TRBJ2-2; clone_size: -
cdr3_nt: TGTGCCACCAGATACTCTGGGGCCAACGTCCTGACTTTC; cdr3_aa: CATRYSGANVLTF; v_call: TRBV5-4; d_call: -; j_call: TRBJ2-6; clone_size: -
cdr3_nt: TGTGCCAGCAGCCAAGATTTTGCAGGCGGTAACTATGGCTACACCTTC; cdr3_aa: CASSQDFAGGNYGYTF; v_call: TRBV4-2; d_call: -; j_call: TRBJ1-2; clone_size: -
cdr3_nt: TGTGCCAGCAAGGCGGCCCCCTCGGAACAGTACTTC; cdr3_aa: CASKAAPSEQYF; v_call: TRBV7-2; d_call: -; j_call: TRBJ2-7; clone_size: -
cdr3_nt: TGTGCCTGGAGTGTTGAGGCGCGGCAGCCCCAGCATTTT; cdr3_aa: CAWSVEARQPQHF; v_call: TRBV30; d_call: -; j_call: TRBJ1-5; clone_size: -
cdr3_nt: TGTGCCAGTAGTATCTTGGGAGCTGAGCAGTTCTTC; cdr3_aa: CASSILGAEQFF; v_call: TRBV19; d_call: -; j_call: TRBJ2-1; clone_size: -
cdr3_nt: TGTGCCAGCAGCGTACTTCACTCTGGGGCCAACGTCCTGACTTTC; cdr3_aa: CASSVLHSGANVLTF; v_call: TRBV9; d_call: -; j_call: TRBJ2-6; clone_size: -
cdr3_nt: TGCAGCGTACCACAGGGGGGAGATACGCAGTATTTT; cdr3_aa: CSVPQGGDTQYF; v_call: TRBV29-1; d_call: TRBD1; j_call: TRBJ2-3; clone_size: -
cdr3_nt: TGTGCCAGCAGTTTACCGCCCGAGCAGTACTTC; cdr3_aa: CASSLPPEQYF; v_call: TRBV12-3/TRBV12-4; d_call: -; j_call: TRBJ2-7; clone_size: -
cdr3_nt: TGCAGCGTTGAAGTTCTACTCTATGAGACCCAGTACTTC; cdr3_aa: CSVEVLLYETQYF; v_call: TRBV29-1; d_call: -; j_call: TRBJ2-5; clone_size: -
cdr3_nt: TGCAGCGTTATCCCGCGGGGCACCCCAGCCAAAAACATTCAGTACTTC; cdr3_aa: CSVIPRGTPAKNIQYF; v_call: TRBV29-1; d_call: -; j_call: TRBJ2-4; clone_size: -
cdr3_nt: TGTGCCAGCAGTCTTGGACTAGCGGGAGCCTACAATGAGCAGTTCTTC; cdr3_aa: CASSLGLAGAYNEQFF; v_call: TRBV12-3/TRBV12-4; d_call: TRBD2; j_call: TRBJ2-1; clone_size: -
cdr3_nt: TGCAGTGCTAGAGCCCGGACGGGACATCAAGAGCAGTACTTC; cdr3_aa: CSARARTGHQEQYF; v_call: TRBV20-1; d_call: -; j_call: TRBJ2-7; clone_size: -
cdr3_nt: TGTGCCAGCAGTTACGCAGAGGAGGTTACTGAAGCTTTCTTT; cdr3_aa: CASSYAEEVTEAFF; v_call: TRBV6-5; d_call: -; j_call: TRBJ1-1; clone_size: -
cdr3_nt: TGTGCCTGGAGTGTACGAGGGGGGTTCAATGAGCAGTTCTTC; cdr3_aa: CAWSVRGGFNEQFF; v_call: TRBV30; d_call: -; j_call: TRBJ2-1; clone_size: -
cdr3_nt: TGTGCCAGCAGCCCAGGAGGGGCGGGAGCGGGTGTTAATGAGCAGTTCTTC; cdr3_aa: CASSPGGAGAGVNEQFF; v_call: TRBV4-2; d_call: TRBD2; j_call: TRBJ2-1; clone_size: -
cdr3_nt: TGCGCCAGCAGCCGGGACAGCGGGGAATATGGCTACACCTTC; cdr3_aa: CASSRDSGEYGYTF; v_call: TRBV4-1; d_call: TRBD1; j_call: TRBJ1-2; clone_size: -
cdr3_nt: TGTGCCAGCAGCCGTTTCCCGGCCGCGGGGGAAGCTTTCTTT; cdr3_aa: CASSRFPAAGEAFF; v_call: TRBV7-2; d_call: -; j_call: TRBJ1-1; clone_size: -
cdr3_nt: TGTGCCAGCAGCTCAAAATTTTGGGGTGGGAGTGACGAGCAGTACTTC; cdr3_aa: CASSSKFWGGSDEQYF; v_call: TRBV11-2; d_call: -; j_call: TRBJ2-7; clone_size: -
cdr3_nt: TGCAGCGTTGAATCGCGGAGATTTGAGCAGTTCTTC; cdr3_aa: CSVESRRFEQFF; v_call: TRBV29-1; d_call: -; j_call: TRBJ2-1; clone_size: -
cdr3_nt: TGTGCCACCAGCAAAGAGGGCGGGGAGGAGACCCAGTACTTC; cdr3_aa: CATSKEGGEETQYF; v_call: TRBV15; d_call: -; j_call: TRBJ2-5; clone_size: -
cdr3_nt: TGCAGCGTTGGGTCGGGCAGGGTCGGCCAAGAGACCCAGTACTTC; cdr3_aa: CSVGSGRVGQETQYF; v_call: TRBV29-1; d_call: -; j_call: TRBJ2-5; clone_size: -
cdr3_nt: TGTGCCAGCAGCGGGGGGCTCCCTTACGAGCAGTACTTC; cdr3_aa: CASSGGLPYEQYF; v_call: TRBV9; d_call: -; j_call: TRBJ2-7; clone_size: -
cdr3_nt: TGCAGTGCTAGACGGCGGGAGGGCCTGGATGAGCAGTTCTTC; cdr3_aa: CSARRREGLDEQFF; v_call: TRBV20-1; d_call: TRBD2; j_call: TRBJ2-1; clone_size: -
cdr3_nt: TGTGCCAGCAGCATGACAGAGAACTATGGCTACACCTTC; cdr3_aa: CASSMTENYGYTF; v_call: TRBV7-9; d_call: -; j_call: TRBJ1-2; clone_size: -
cdr3_nt: TGTGCCAGCAGCCAGTCGGGTGGGGAGACCCAGTACTTC; cdr3_aa: CASSQSGGETQYF; v_call: TRBV4-2; d_call: -; j_call: TRBJ2-5; clone_size: -
cdr3_nt: TGTGCCAGCCGTCTAGCGGGAGGGGACGAGCAGTACTTC; cdr3_aa: CASRLAGGDEQYF; v_call: TRBV21-1; d_call: -; j_call: TRBJ2-7; clone_size: -
cdr3_nt: TGCAGCGTTGCACCAGCGCTTATTCAAGAGACCCAGTACTTC; cdr3_aa: CSVAPALIQETQYF; v_call: TRBV29-1; d_call: -; j_call: TRBJ2-5; clone_size: -